This T cell receptor (beta chain) was recorded in a study of PD-L1 blockade in urothelial cancer. Study-level information: Blood was analyzed 3 weeks (second dose) and 6 weeks after treatment start. Study-wide findings and caveats: More expansion of tumor-associated blood clones, seen at 3 weeks, marked durable-benefit patients.

Libraries were prepared by immunoSEQ multiplex PCR; TCRdb keeps only in-frame clonotypes and omits some of them. The sample has roughly 120,000 clones; roughly 89% are singletons. Documented time point: peripheral blood 6 weeks after treatment start. Notes on this clone: Its target is not known.

This receptor was identified in a man in his sixties with urothelial cancer. This sample comprised PBMCs, obtained around atezolizumab (anti-PD-L1) treatment.

In DNA, the CDR3 is TGTGCCATCAGTCCCAGACAGGGAAACGGAAACACCATATATTTT. It is translated as CAISPRQGNGNTIYF. The gene calls are TRBV10-3 and TRBJ1-3, with 7 bases that match TRBD1. Germline values: CDR1 ENHRY, CDR2 SYGVKD. The CDR3 is made up of 15 amino acids. Germline trimming cut 5 bases from V and 4 bases from J; bases unmatched to any gene: 8.